This is a list of T cell receptor beta chains from one sample in a study of blood T cell repertoires in COVID-19. Here immunoSEQ multiplex PCR was the method, and the copy in TCRdb shows in-frame clones only, minus some. Of roughly 250,000 clones in the sample, about 80% were seen once. The sample consisted of PBMCs or T cells enriched from blood (not recorded which). All receptors come from a woman between 35 and 50 years old who had been exposed to COVID-19. CDR3s include the opening cysteine and the closing phenylalanine or tryptophan. A D gene is named only where the DNA matches it firmly. Clone size appears in some rows only: once, few, many, or a class for an expanded clone.

J gene,clone size,V gene,D gene,CDR3 DNA,CDR3 protein
TRBJ1-1,-,TRBV6-2/TRBV6-3,TRBD1,TGTGCCAGCAGTTACACCACAGGGGGCTTCACTGAAGCTTTCTTT,CASSYTTGGFTEAFF
TRBJ1-1,-,TRBV5-1,-,TGCGCCAGCCGATTCGGTACTGAAGCTTTCTTT,CASRFGTEAFF
TRBJ1-2,-,TRBV5-1,TRBD1,TGCGCCAGCAGCGTAACAGGGGGCTCGGGCTATGGCTACACCTTC,CASSVTGGSGYGYTF
TRBJ2-5,-,TRBV9,-,TGTGCCAGCAGCGGGACCGGGACACAACAAGAGACCCAGTACTTC,CASSGTGTQQETQYF
TRBJ2-1,-,TRBV4-3,-,TGCGCCAGCAGCCAAGATCGCGGGCGGTACAATGAGCAGTTCTTC,CASSQDRGRYNEQFF
TRBJ1-2,-,TRBV19,-,TGTGCCACCCCCGGTGGGCCGGCGGGGGGCTACACCTTC,CATPGGPAGGYTF
TRBJ2-1,-,TRBV7-8,TRBD2,TGTGCCAGCAGCATATGGACTAGCGGGAACAATGAGCAGTTCTTC,CASSIWTSGNNEQFF
TRBJ1-5,few,TRBV27,-,TGTGCCAGCAGTTGGGGGGGGCTAGGGCCCCAGCATTTT,CASSWGGLGPQHF
TRBJ1-4,-,TRBV9,-,TGTGCCAGCAGCGTAGCGGGGGGGTACGACAATGAAAAACTGTTTTTT,CASSVAGGYDNEKLFF
TRBJ1-3,few,TRBV3-1/TRBV3-2,-,TGTGCCAGCAGCCAAACAGGTGCTGGAAACACCATATATTTT,CASSQTGAGNTIYF
TRBJ2-3,-,TRBV7-9,-,TGTGCCAGCAGCTCAGAGGGTACGCAGTATTTT,CASSSEGTQYF
TRBJ1-4,-,TRBV7-2,TRBD1,TGTGCCAGCAGCTTACAGGACAGGGTCGGTGAAAAACTGTTTTTT,CASSLQDRVGEKLFF
TRBJ2-3,-,TRBV4-2,TRBD2,TGTGCCAGCAGCCGCGGGACTAGCGGGGGGTCTGGCCGGGCGCAGTATTTT,CASSRGTSGGSGRAQYF